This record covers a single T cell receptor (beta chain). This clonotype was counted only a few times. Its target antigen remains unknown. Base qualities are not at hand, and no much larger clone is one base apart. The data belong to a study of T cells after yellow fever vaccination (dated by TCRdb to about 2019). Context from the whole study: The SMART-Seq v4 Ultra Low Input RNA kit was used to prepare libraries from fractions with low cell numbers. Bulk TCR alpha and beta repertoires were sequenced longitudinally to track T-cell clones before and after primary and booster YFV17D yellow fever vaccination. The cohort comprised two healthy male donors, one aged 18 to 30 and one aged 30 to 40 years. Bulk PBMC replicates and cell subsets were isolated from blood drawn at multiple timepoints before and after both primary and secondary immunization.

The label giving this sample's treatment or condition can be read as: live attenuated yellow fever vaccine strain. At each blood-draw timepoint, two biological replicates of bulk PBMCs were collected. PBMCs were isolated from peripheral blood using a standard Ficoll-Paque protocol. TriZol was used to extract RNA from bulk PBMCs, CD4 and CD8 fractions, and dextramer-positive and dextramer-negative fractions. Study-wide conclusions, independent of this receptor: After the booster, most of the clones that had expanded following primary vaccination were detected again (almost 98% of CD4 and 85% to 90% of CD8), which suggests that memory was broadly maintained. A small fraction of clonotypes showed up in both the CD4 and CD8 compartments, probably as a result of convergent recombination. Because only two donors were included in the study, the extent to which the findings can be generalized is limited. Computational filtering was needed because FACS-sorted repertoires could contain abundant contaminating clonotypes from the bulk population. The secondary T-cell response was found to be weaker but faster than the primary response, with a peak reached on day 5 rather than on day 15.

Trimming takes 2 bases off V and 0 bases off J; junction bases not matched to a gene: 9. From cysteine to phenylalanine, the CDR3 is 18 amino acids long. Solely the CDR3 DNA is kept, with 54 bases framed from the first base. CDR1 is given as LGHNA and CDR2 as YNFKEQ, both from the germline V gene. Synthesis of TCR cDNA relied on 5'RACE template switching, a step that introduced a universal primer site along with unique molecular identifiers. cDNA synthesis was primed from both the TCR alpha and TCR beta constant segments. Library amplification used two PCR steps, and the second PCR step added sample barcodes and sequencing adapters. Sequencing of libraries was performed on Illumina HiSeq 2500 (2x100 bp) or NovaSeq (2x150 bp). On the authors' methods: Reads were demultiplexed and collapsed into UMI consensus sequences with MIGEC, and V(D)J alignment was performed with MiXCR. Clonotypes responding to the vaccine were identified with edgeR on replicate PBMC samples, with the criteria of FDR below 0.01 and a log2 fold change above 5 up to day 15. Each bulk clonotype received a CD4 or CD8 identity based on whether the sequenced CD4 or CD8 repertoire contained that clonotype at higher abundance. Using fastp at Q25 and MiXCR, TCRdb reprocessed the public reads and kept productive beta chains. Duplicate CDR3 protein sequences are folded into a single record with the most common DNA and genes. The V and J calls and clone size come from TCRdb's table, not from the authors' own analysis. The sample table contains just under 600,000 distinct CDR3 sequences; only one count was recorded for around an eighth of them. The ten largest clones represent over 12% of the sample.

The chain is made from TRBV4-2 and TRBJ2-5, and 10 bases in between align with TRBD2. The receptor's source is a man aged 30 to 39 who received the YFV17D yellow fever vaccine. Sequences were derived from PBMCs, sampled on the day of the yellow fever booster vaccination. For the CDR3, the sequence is CASSQNGGGLANQETQYF. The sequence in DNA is TGTGCCAGCAGCCAAAATGGCGGGGGACTAGCGAACCAAGAGACCCAGTACTTC.